These 8 T cell receptor beta chains were sequenced from one sample in a study of blood T cell repertoires in COVID-19. Some clones are missing from TCRdb's copy, which holds only in-frame ones; the method was immunoSEQ multiplex PCR. The sample records about 180,000 clones, around 86% being singletons. What was sequenced was peripheral blood. These receptors were collected from a man aged 50 to 60 with active or convalescent COVID-19.

This chain uses TRBV18 with TRBJ1-1; D is uncertain. Germline V gene sequence: CDR1 KGHSH, CDR2 LQKENI. This CDR3 contains 13 residues. V was clipped by 3 bases and J by 5 bases, with 10 bases between them. In DNA, the CDR3 is TGTGCCAGCTCACCCCGGGATCGTACTGAAGCTTTCTTT. Translated: CASSPRDRTEAFF.

This clone was picked up a small number of times. J is TRBJ1-2 and V is TRBV24-1; TRBD1 agrees at 8 bases. Germline CDR1 and CDR2: KGHDR and SFDVKD. Losses at the gene ends were 1 base for V and 7 bases for J; bases not matched to a gene: 16. The CDR3 runs 18 residues. Here the CDR3 reads CATSDLNNPGTGAFGYTF. The CDR3 DNA follows: TGTGCCACCAGTGATTTAAACAACCCCGGGACAGGCGCTTTTGGCTACACCTTC.

This chain joins TRBV7-7 and TRBJ2-3; D might be TRBD1 (6 bases). Looked up from germline, CDR1 is SSHAT and CDR2 is FNYEAQ (reference sequence). This CDR3 region has 15 residues. Trimming removed 5 bases at V and 0 bases at J, with 12 bases between. The CDR3 nucleotides read TGTGCCAGCAGCCTACGGGACAAAAGCACAGATACGCAGTATTTT. It specifies CASSLRDKSTDTQYF. Looking up the rest from reference TRBV7-7 and TRBJ2-3 gives the full variable domain: GAGVSQSPRYKVTKRGQDVTLRCDPISSHATLYWYQQALGQGPEFLTYFNYEAQPDKSGLPSDRFSAERPEGSISTLTIQRTEQRDSAMYRCASSLRDKSTDTQYFGPGTRLTVL.

This chain connects TRBV10-2 to TRBJ2-7, with D maybe TRBD1 (5 bases). The CDR3 totals 11 residues. The V end lost 7 bases, the J end lost 9 bases, and 13 bases lay between the germline ends. Per germline, CDR1 WSHSY and CDR2 SAAADI. CDR3 sequence (DNA): TGCGCCAGCACGAAATCTACAGGGCAGTACTTC. This gives the protein CASTKSTGQYF.

This chain connects TRBV5-6 to TRBJ1-4; a possible D gene is TRBD1 (5 bases). V was cut by 2 bases and J by 1 base, with 15 bases left in between. Germline V gene data show CDR1 as SGHDT and CDR2 as YYEEEE. The CDR3 totals 17 residues. In DNA form, the CDR3 reads TGTGCCAGCAGCTTTAGGGGCCATTTCCAAACTAATGAAAAACTGTTTTTT. Its protein product is CASSFRGHFQTNEKLFF.

The chain is built from TRBV2 and TRBJ1-6; 8 nucleotides align to TRBD1. The junction had 5 bases not matched to a gene; V was cut back by 3 bases and J by 7 bases. The CDR3 has 15 residues. The germline V gene has CDR1 SNHLY and CDR2 FYNNEI. CDR3 nucleotide sequence: TGTGCCAGCAGTGAGACAGGGGTCGTAAATTCACCCCTCCACTTT. Residues: CASSETGVVNSPLHF. Filled out from reference TRBV2 and TRBJ1-6, the complete variable domain reads EPEVTQTPSHQVTQMGQEVILRCVPISNHLYFYWYRQILGQKVEFLVSFYNNEISEKSEIFDDQFSVERPDGSNFTLKIRSTKLEDSAMYFCASSETGVVNSPLHFGNGTRLTVT.

The sample holds a few counts of this clone. This chain uses TRBV9 with TRBJ1-6, with 7 bases that match TRBD1. V dropped 2 bases and J dropped 10; count of bases not matched to a gene: 9. Germline CDR1 is SGDLS and CDR2 is YYNGEE. There are 15 residues in the CDR3. CDR3 amino acids: CASSVLADRESPLHF. The CDR3 region has the DNA TGTGCCAGCAGCGTCCTAGCAGACAGGGAGTCACCCCTCCACTTT.

The rearrangement links TRBV19 to TRBJ1-2, with D perhaps matching TRBD1 (6 bases). Germline V CDR1 and CDR2: LNHDA, SQIVND (reference sequence). The CDR3 runs to 15 residues. The germline V and J ends were trimmed by 3 bases and 2 bases, with 13 bases remaining between them. The CDR3 loop reads CASSISLGANYGYTF. The CDR3 bases are TGTGCCAGTAGTATTAGCCTGGGGGCGAACTATGGCTACACCTTC. Filled out from reference TRBV19 and TRBJ1-2, the complete variable domain reads DGGITQSPKYLFRKEGQNVTLSCEQNLNHDAMYWYRQDPGQGLRLIYYSQIVNDFQKGDIAEGYSVSREKKESFPLTVTSAQKNPTAFYLCASSISLGANYGYTFGSGTRLTVV.